A selection of T cell receptor beta chains follows, all from one sample in a study of blood T cell repertoires in COVID-19. Libraries were prepared by immunoSEQ multiplex PCR; TCRdb keeps only in-frame clonotypes and omits some of them. This table has hundreds of thousands of clones, approximately 92% appearing once. Sequenced sample: PBMCs or T cells enriched from blood (not recorded which). Receptors originate from a man aged 18 to 35 who had recovered from COVID-19. Both conserved end residues are trimmed from each CDR3.

v_gene	CDR3aa
TRBV7-9	ASSLDSWGVNYGYT
TRBV12-3/TRBV12-4	ASQTLNTGELF
TRBV11-3	ASSSGFAQF
TRBV7-6	ASSLSATGANVLT
TRBV28	ASSLTASGSGNEQF
TRBV5-1	ASSLDQFPGELF
TRBV7-2	ASSPAATSGGETQY
TRBV10-3	AISDQETSSPLH
TRBV7-9	ASSLGTGEGYT
TRBV5-1	ASSRLKQGLLNSPLH
TRBV6-1	ASSEAGGNQPQH
TRBV7-6	ASSLSPLAVSSYEQY
TRBV28	ASSGPNQPQH
TRBV13	ASSPPFWEGGTQY
TRBV2	ASSPGGSYNSPLH
TRBV5-6	ASSSGDRDRINEKLF
TRBV28	ASSFQGEQY
TRBV9	ASSFGPGMPSEQY
TRBV6-2/TRBV6-3	ASSPGPGGFGNTIY
TRBV10-3	AIGGQGFNEQY
TRBV5-1	ASSSGQGAFYGYT
TRBV11-2	ASSLTRQLSGEKLF